Sequencing of this T cell receptor beta chain was carried out in a study of blood T cell repertoires in COVID-19. At the level of the study: From T cells, B-cell-depleted T cells, or PBMCs came the material, which was cDNA or gDNA.

Original handling: Amplification of reference gene primers provided the estimated nucleated cell counts. Only in-frame clones appear in the TCRdb table, and some are missing; sequencing was by immunoSEQ multiplex PCR. V and J calls and clone size follow that table, whereas D and trimming were derived from the DNA. The profile covers some 320,000 clones, with roughly 91% appearing a single time and roughly 2.9% taken by the ten largest. Sequencing was carried out using PBMCs or T cells enriched from blood (not recorded which). The clonotype was recovered from a woman aged 45-59 years who had been exposed to COVID-19.

CDR3 loop: CASSQWATLNNEQFF. The CDR3, as DNA: TGTGCCAGCAGCCAGTGGGCGACGCTAAACAATGAGCAGTTCTTC. This chain connects TRBV14 to TRBJ2-1, with unresolved D. The V end was cut by 3 bases, the J end by 5 bases, with 14 bases between. Germline V gene sequence: CDR1 SGHDN, CDR2 FVKESK. The CDR3 is 15 residues long.